This TCR beta chain was sequenced for a study of shared clonotypes between healthy human individuals. The study, taken as a whole, reports: Clonotypes shared by all four sorted-subset donors had higher generation probabilities than non-shared clonotypes. It was expected that sequencing depth would affect clonotype sharing among donors. Depth was large, yet rarefaction showed that sorted-subset sequencing was incomplete. For naive CD4 cells, roughly 4.6% of clonotypes were shared across a handful of donors.

The germline V gene encodes CDR1 SEHNR and CDR2 FQNEAQ (reference sequence). The CDR3 covers 16 residues. V lost 3 bases and J 3 bases, leaving 14 bases between the germline ends. This clone has a handful of counts. Antigen unknown. Only in-frame clones appear in the TCRdb table, and some are missing; sequencing was by immunoSEQ multiplex PCR. The sample yields around 2,000,000 clones, 90% to 95% seen once. CD8 cells classed as naive were CD45RO-negative and positively selected for CCR7, excluding terminally differentiated effector memory CD45RA+ cells. The sequence derives from a man in his late teens or twenties in good health. Some clones in this sample may be carry-over from other donors' samples. The V call is TRBV7-9, the J call TRBJ1-4, with D uncertain. The sample comprised naive CD8+ T cells from PBMCs. The CDR3 loop reads CASSFLDGEANEKLFF. For the CDR3, the DNA is TGTGCCAGCAGCTTTCTTGACGGGGAGGCTAATGAAAAACTGTTTTTT.